A single T cell receptor (beta chain) is shown here with its context. TCRdb's copy holds only in-frame clones and misses some; the assay was immunoSEQ multiplex PCR. The data hold some 38,000 clones, with under 95% observed a single time. The trim removed 0 bases at V and 0 bases at J, leaving 11 bases unmatched. Germline lookup yields CDR1 LNHNV and CDR2 YYDKDF (reference sequence). The length of the CDR3 is 20 residues. The sample originates from a study of T cell changes during pregnancy in multiple sclerosis. The sequences come from CD4+ T cells from peripheral blood mononuclear cells, collected in the second trimester of pregnancy. This chain uses TRBV15 with TRBJ2-4, with TRBD2 identical over 10 bases. The clonotype was recovered from a female donor in good health, enrolled as a control in a pregnancy study. CDR3 coding DNA: TGTGCCACCAGCAGAGAGGGTGTGATAGCGGGGGGACTAGCCAAAAACATTCAGTACTTC. Residues: CATSREGVIAGGLAKNIQYF.